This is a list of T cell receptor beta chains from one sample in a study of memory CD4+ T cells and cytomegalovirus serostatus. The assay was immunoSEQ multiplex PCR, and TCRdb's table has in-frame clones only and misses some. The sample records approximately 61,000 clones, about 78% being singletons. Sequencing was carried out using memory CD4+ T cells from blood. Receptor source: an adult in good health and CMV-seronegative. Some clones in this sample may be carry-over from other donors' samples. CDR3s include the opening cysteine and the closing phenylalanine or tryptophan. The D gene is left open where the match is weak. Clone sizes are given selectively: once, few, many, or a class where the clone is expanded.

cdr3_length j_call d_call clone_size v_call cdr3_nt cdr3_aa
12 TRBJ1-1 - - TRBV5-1 TGCGCCAGCAGCCTCGACAACAGGGAGGGTTTCTTT CASSLDNREGFF
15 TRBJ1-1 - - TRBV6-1 TGTGCCAGCAGTCCTTATTCTGGCAGGGACACTGAAGCTTTCTTT CASSPYSGRDTEAFF
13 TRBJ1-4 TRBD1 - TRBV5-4 TGTGCCACCGGACAGGGAGCTAATGAAAAACTGTTTTTT CATGQGANEKLFF
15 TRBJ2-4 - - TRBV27 TGTGCCAGCAGTTTAAGGGGGATGGCCAAAAACATTCAGTACTTC CASSLRGMAKNIQYF
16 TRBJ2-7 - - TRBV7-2 TGTGCCAGCAGCTTAGGGGCAGGCGCGATTATCTACGAGCAGTACTTC CASSLGAGAIIYEQYF
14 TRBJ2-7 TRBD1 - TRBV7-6 TGTGCCAGCAGCTCCGGACAGGAATCCGGCGAGCAGTACTTC CASSSGQESGEQYF
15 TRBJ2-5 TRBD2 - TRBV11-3 TGTGCCAGCAGCGTGGGACTAGCGGGAGGAGAGACCCAGTACTTC CASSVGLAGGETQYF
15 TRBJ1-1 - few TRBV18 TGTGCCAGCTCACCACCAGTGGGACGGAACACTGAAGCTTTCTTT CASSPPVGRNTEAFF
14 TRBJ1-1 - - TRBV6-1 TGTGCCAGCACCCGAATGAGGGGGAGGGCCGAAGCTTTCTTT CASTRMRGRAEAFF
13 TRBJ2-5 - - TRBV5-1 TGCGCCAGCAGCTCCCGGCCCCAAGAGACCCAGTACTTC CASSSRPQETQYF
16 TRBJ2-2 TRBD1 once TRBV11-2 TGTGCCAGCAGCGTAAGGACAGGGACGAACACCGGGGAGCTGTTTTTT CASSVRTGTNTGELFF
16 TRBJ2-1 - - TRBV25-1 TGTGCCAGCAGTGAAGGAGGGTCAAGGGGCTACAATGAGCAGTTCTTC CASSEGGSRGYNEQFF
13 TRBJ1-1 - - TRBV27 TGTGCCAGCAGTTTATCGGGGGGCACTGAAGCTTTCTTT CASSLSGGTEAFF
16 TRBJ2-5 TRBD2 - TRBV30 TGTGCCTGGAGTGTACTCCCCGGACTAGACCAAGAGACCCAGTACTTC CAWSVLPGLDQETQYF
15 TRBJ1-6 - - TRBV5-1 TGCGCCAGCAGCCCCGGTACTTCCTATAATTCACCCCTCCACTTT CASSPGTSYNSPLHF
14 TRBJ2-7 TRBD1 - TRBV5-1 TGCGCCAGCAGCTTGGTGGTGACAGGGGTCGAGCAGTACTTC CASSLVVTGVEQYF
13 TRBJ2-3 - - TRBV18 TGTGCCAGCTCACCAGGGGGCACAGATACGCAGTATTTT CASSPGGTDTQYF
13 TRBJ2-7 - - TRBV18 TGTGCCAGCTCATCAGAAGCAGTCTACGAGCAGTACTTC CASSSEAVYEQYF